The 3 T cell receptor beta chains reported below all come from one sample, sequenced in a study of shared clonotypes between healthy human individuals. The repertoire was sequenced with immunoSEQ multiplex PCR; TCRdb's copy has only in-frame clones and lacks some. The sample records fewer than 150,000 clones, about 70% being singletons. The specimen was memory CD8+ T cells sorted from blood. This sample's subset: CD45RO+ cells pooled with CCR7-negative TemRA cells. The receptor set was obtained from a woman between 25 and 40 years old in good health.

The gene calls are TRBV10-3 and TRBJ2-1; the match to TRBD1 covers 7 bases. V lost 6 bases, J lost 8 bases, and 10 bases stayed unmatched. Looked up from germline, CDR1 is ENHRY and CDR2 is SYGVKD. The CDR3 is made up of 14 amino acids. The CDR3 sequence: CAISIGGPLDEQFF. In DNA, the CDR3 is TGTGCCATCAGCATAGGGGGCCCTTTAGATGAGCAGTTCTTC.

The chain combines TRBV7-9 with TRBJ2-3, with unresolved D. V was shortened by 4 bases and J by 0 bases, with 8 bases between the two germline ends. The CDR3 length is 14 residues. CDR1 and CDR2 (germline): SEHNR, FQNEAQ (reference sequence). The DNA for the CDR3 is TGTGCCAGCAGCTCCAGCTTTAGCACAGATACGCAGTATTTT. Its translation is CASSSSFSTDTQYF.

J is TRBJ1-4 and V is TRBV27; 8 bases are shared with TRBD1. Trimming took 3 bases from V and 7 from J; bases not matched to a gene: 7. The CDR3 sequence is 15 residues long. CDR1 MNHEY and CDR2 SMNVEV come from the germline V gene (reference sequence). The CDR3 nucleotides are TGTGCCAGCAGTTTGGTCAGGGGGCACGGTGAAAAACTGTTTTTT. Translating gives CASSLVRGHGEKLFF.